Below are 29 T cell receptor beta chains sequenced from a single sample in a study of blood T cell repertoires in COVID-19. Only in-frame clones appear in the TCRdb table, and some are missing; sequencing was by immunoSEQ multiplex PCR. This table holds roughly 130,000 clones, roughly 80% found once. Sequenced input: peripheral blood. These TCRs come from a woman older than 75 with acute or convalescent COVID-19.

This clone was detected a few times. The gene calls are TRBV5-1 and TRBJ2-5, with 8 positions matching TRBD1. V shed 0 bases, J shed 3 bases, and the junction held 1 base outside the gene matches. This CDR3 contains 14 residues. Germline lookup yields CDR1 SGHRS and CDR2 YFSETQ. CDR3 coding DNA: TGCGCCAGCAGCTTGGCGACAGGGGAAGAGACCCAGTACTTC. Encoded protein: CASSLATGEETQYF.

The gene calls are TRBV9 and TRBJ2-2, with TRBD1 matching over 12 bases. Germline V lookup: CDR1 SGDLS, CDR2 YYNGEE. The CDR3 is 17 amino acids. V lost 3 bases to trimming and J lost 6 bases; unmatched junction nucleotides: 9. The CDR3 spells CASSGVGTGGIAGELFF. The CDR3 bases are TGTGCCAGCAGCGGAGTTGGGACAGGGGGCATCGCCGGGGAGCTGTTTTTT.

V usage is TRBV10-3 and J usage is TRBJ2-2, with D unclear. Trimming left V 6 bases short and J 3 bases short, with 8 bases between. This CDR3 has 13 residues. Germline V lookup: CDR1 ENHRY, CDR2 SYGVKD. Here the CDR3 reads CAISEIDTGELFF. Written as DNA, the CDR3 is TGTGCCATCAGCGAGATAGACACCGGGGAGCTGTTTTTT.

Comments on this clone: The same CDR3 is also encoded by other DNA sequences in this sample. This chain uses TRBV6-5 with TRBJ1-1; maybe TRBD1 (5 bases). This CDR3 spans 12 amino acids. Germline CDR1 is MNHEY and CDR2 is SVGAGI. Trimming stripped 2 bases from V and 8 bases from J, with 9 bases between. The CDR3 loop is CASSYRGGEAFF. The CDR3 DNA is TGTGCCAGCAGTTACCGGGGGGGGGAAGCTTTCTTT.

The chain is built from TRBV29-1 and TRBJ1-4; the D gene is possibly TRBD1 (6 bases). Germline values: CDR1 SQVTM, CDR2 ANQGSEA. V was shortened by 4 bases and J by 6 bases, with 12 bases between the two germline ends. CDR3 size: 13 residues. The CDR3 sequence: CSVVGQGHEKLFF. The DNA for the CDR3 is TGCAGCGTTGTGGGACAAGGGCATGAAAAACTGTTTTTT.

The rearrangement uses TRBV5-4 and TRBJ1-1, with 7 bases that match TRBD1. Germline CDR1 SGHNT, CDR2 YYREEE (reference sequence). The CDR3 sequence is 16 residues long. The V segment lost 3 bases and the J segment 0 bases; nucleotides outside the gene matches: 8. Here the CDR3 DNA reads TGTGCCAGCAGCTCGTACTTAGGGACAGTGAACACTGAAGCTTTCTTT. It specifies CASSSYLGTVNTEAFF.

The chain employs TRBV2 and TRBJ2-5; 7 bases fit TRBD1. Germline CDR1 and CDR2: SNHLY and FYNNEI. Losses at the gene ends were 6 bases for V and 0 bases for J; bases not matched to a gene: 10. The CDR3 totals 16 residues. Written as DNA, the CDR3 is TGTGCCAGCAGGGCCAGACAGGGTGCGTACCAAGAGACCCAGTACTTC. Protein sequence: CASRARQGAYQETQYF.

V and J are TRBV5-6 and TRBJ2-7; D call uncertain. Germline loops: CDR1 SGHDT, CDR2 YYEEEE. The CDR3 totals 14 residues. Trimming took off 0 bases at V and 5 bases at J, with 12 bases between the two ends. CDR3 in DNA: TGTGCCAGCAGCTTGGGGCCGGGTAGAAACGAGCAGTACTTC. Translation gives CASSLGPGRNEQYF.

The chain has TRBV19 and TRBJ1-4, with TRBD1 matching over 9 bases. V was pared by 6 bases and J by 5 bases, with 7 bases of the junction left unmatched. The CDR3 contains 15 residues. CDR1 is LNHDA, CDR2 SQIVND, per germline (reference sequence). CDR3 region: CASRLRTGANEKLFF. For the CDR3, the DNA is TGTGCCAGTAGACTCCGGACAGGGGCAAATGAAAAACTGTTTTTT.

The chain links TRBV6-6 to TRBJ2-2, with 12 bases identical to TRBD2. CDR3 size: 17 residues. With V trimmed by 5 bases and J by 2 bases, 6 bases remained unmatched. Germline V CDR1 and CDR2: MNHNY, SVGAGI (reference sequence). CDR3 sequence: CASSPASGGANTGELFF. The CDR3 bases are TGTGCCAGCAGTCCGGCTAGCGGGGGGGCTAACACCGGGGAGCTGTTTTTT.

This clone was counted once. The DNA is omitted, as the CDR3 cannot be located on it reliably, and the CDR3 follows TCRdb's listing. This rearrangement joins TRBV28 to TRBJ1-3; the table gives TRBD1 as D, unverified against the DNA. 15 amino acids form the CDR3, both terminal residues included. Germline V gene data show CDR1 as MDHEN and CDR2 as SYDVKM. The CDR3 spells CASILGAQSGNTIYF.

The chain recombines TRBV7-6 with TRBJ1-5; D is unclear. The V end was cut by 1 base, the J end by 4 bases, with 8 bases between. CDR1 SGHVS and CDR2 FNYEAQ come from the germline V gene. This CDR3 is built from 14 residues. CDR3 in amino acids: CASSLDSLNQPQHF. Written as DNA, the CDR3 is TGTGCCAGCAGCTTAGATAGTTTAAATCAGCCCCAGCATTTT. Variable domain in full (rest from reference TRBV7-6 and TRBJ1-5): GAGVSQSPRYKVTKRGQDVALRCDPISGHVSLYWYRQALGQGPEFLTYFNYEAQQDKSGLPNDRFSAERPEGSISTLTIQRTEQRDSAMYRCASSLDSLNQPQHFGDGTRLSIL.

On this clone itself: The same CDR3 also results from other DNA sequences found in this sample. The rearrangement joins TRBV5-1 to TRBJ1-2, with a tentative D call TRBD1 (5 bases). The length of the CDR3 is 12 residues. The V gene's germline CDR1 is SGHRS and CDR2 YFSETQ. Trimming removed 5 bases at V and 5 bases at J, with 10 bases between. Written as DNA, the CDR3 is TGCGCCAGCAGGGGGGGAGGATATGGCTACACCTTC. It yields the protein CASRGGGYGYTF.

J is TRBJ2-7 and V is TRBV30; 9 positions agree with TRBD2. Germline V gene data show CDR1 as GTSNPN and CDR2 as SVGIG (reference sequence). CDR3 length equals 13 residues. The junction had 6 bases not matched to a gene; V was cut back by 3 bases and J by 6 bases. The CDR3 nucleotides read TGTGCCTGGAGGCGGGGGGGCCCCCTCGAGCAGTACTTC. Translating it yields CAWRRGGPLEQYF.

V is TRBV15 and J is TRBJ2-6; a possible D gene is TRBD1 (5 bases). There are 16 residues in the CDR3. The germline gives CDR1 LNHNV, CDR2 YYDKDF (reference sequence). V lost 0 bases, J lost 2 bases, and 8 bases lay in between. Written as DNA, the CDR3 is TGTGCCACCAGCAGAGATCTCAGGGCTGGGGCCAACGTCCTGACTTTC. It is translated as CATSRDLRAGANVLTF.

This rearrangement joins TRBV30 to TRBJ1-6; D possibly corresponds to TRBD1 (5 bases). With 4 bases removed from V and 8 bases from J, the gap between germline ends came to 18 bases. From germline, CDR1 is GTSNPN and CDR2 SVGIG (reference sequence). The CDR3 length is 15 residues. CDR3 nucleotide sequence: TGTGCCTGGAACCGCGGGGGGGGGATGGATTCACCCCTCCACTTT. As protein: CAWNRGGGMDSPLHF.

The genes are TRBV29-1 and TRBJ1-1, with 7 positions matching TRBD1. V was clipped by 7 bases and J by 6 bases; unmatched bases: 11. This CDR3 comprises 13 residues. Germline lookup yields CDR1 SQVTM and CDR2 ANQGSEA. As DNA, the CDR3 is TGCAGCGCATCATTAACAGGGGACTCTGAAGCTTTCTTT. Amino acid sequence: CSASLTGDSEAFF. Full variable domain (remainder filled in from reference TRBV29-1 and TRBJ1-1): SAVISQKPSRDICQRGTSLTIQCQVDSQVTMMFWYRQQPGQSLTLIATANQGSEATYESGFVIDKFPISRPNLTFSTLTVSNMSPEDSSIYLCSASLTGDSEAFFGQGTRLTVV.

This rearrangement joins TRBV29-1 to TRBJ1-2, with D tentatively TRBD1 (5 bases). CDR1 is SQVTM, CDR2 ANQGSEA, per germline. V lost 7 bases and J lost 6, with 9 bases in between. The CDR3 is 10 residues long. CDR3 residues: CSGWGDGYTF. In DNA form, the CDR3 reads TGCAGCGGTTGGGGGGATGGCTACACCTTC.

V gene TRBV4-2 combines with J gene TRBJ1-1, with D possibly TRBD1 on 6 matching bases. The CDR3 covers 14 residues. CDR1 LGHNA and CDR2 YNFKEQ come from the germline V gene. Between the trimmed V and J ends, which lost 5 bases and 5 bases, there was a span of 15 bases. The CDR3 reads CASSSTPGVTEAFF. Here the CDR3 DNA reads TGTGCCAGCAGCTCCACCCCAGGGGTTACTGAAGCTTTCTTT.

The chain employs TRBV3-1 (or the pseudogene TRBV3-2) and TRBJ1-6, with TRBD1 as a possible D gene (5 bases). This CDR3 has 16 amino acids. Germline lookup yields CDR1 LGHDT and CDR2 YNNKEL (reference sequence). Deletions cut 2 bases from V and 10 bases from J, with 18 bases between. As DNA, the CDR3 is TGTGCCAGCAGCCAATCCTTCGAGCGATACAGGTCACCCCTCCACTTT. It yields the protein CASSQSFERYRSPLHF.

The V and J genes are TRBV19 and TRBJ2-5, with 7 nucleotides matching TRBD1. The CDR3 covers 13 residues. Germline CDR1 and CDR2: LNHDA and SQIVND (reference sequence). After removal of 5 bases from V and 5 bases from J, the junction contained 5 bases not matched to a gene. CDR3 DNA: TGTGCCAGTAGTGGGACAGAGCTCGAGACCCAGTACTTC. Translated, it gives CASSGTELETQYF.

The rearrangement joins TRBV27 to TRBJ1-2, with a weak D call TRBD1 (6 bases). Germline values: CDR1 MNHEY, CDR2 SMNVEV (reference sequence). This CDR3 contains 16 residues. V lost 5 bases and J lost 0, with 16 bases in between. CDR3 sequence: CASSPGGRGTNYGYTF. The CDR3 DNA sequence: TGTGCCAGCAGTCCCGGTGGTAGGGGGACTAACTATGGCTACACCTTC.

The chain carries TRBV19 and TRBJ2-2, with a tentative D call TRBD1 (5 bases). Germline CDR1 is LNHDA and CDR2 is SQIVND (reference sequence). CDR3 length equals 15 residues. V lost 6 bases and J 1 base, leaving 12 bases between the germline ends. DNA of the CDR3: TGTGCCAGTAGAGACAGACCCCTGAACACCGGGGAGCTGTTTTTT. This translates into CASRDRPLNTGELFF.

This clone showed up just a few times. This CDR3 is CASSPGTTGNEQFF. In nucleotides, the CDR3 is TGTGCCAGCTCACCCGGGACAACGGGCAATGAGCAGTTCTTC. The chain links TRBV18 to TRBJ2-1, with TRBD1 as a possible D gene (6 bases). V lost 3 bases, J lost 6 bases, and 12 bases lay in between. The length of the CDR3 is 14 residues. Germline V gene lookup returns CDR1 KGHSH and CDR2 LQKENI. Together with reference TRBV18 and TRBJ2-1, the CDR3 gives the full variable domain: NAGVMQNPRHLVRRRGQEARLRCSPMKGHSHVYWYRQLPEEGLKFMVYLQKENIIDESGMPKERFSAEFPKEGPSILRIQQVVRGDSAAYFCASSPGTTGNEQFFGPGTRLTVL.

About this clone: The same CDR3 is also encoded by other DNA sequences in this sample. The CDR3 loop reads CASSQVLRRVPEAFF. The CDR3 DNA reads as TGTGCCAGCAGCCAAGTATTGAGGCGTGTGCCTGAAGCTTTCTTT. The J gene is TRBJ1-1, the V gene TRBV3-1 (or the pseudogene TRBV3-2); D gene uncertain. There are 15 residues in the CDR3. Looked up from germline, CDR1 is LGHDT and CDR2 is YNNKEL (reference sequence). V was clipped by 1 base and J by 6 bases, with 15 bases between them.

This chain joins TRBV18 and TRBJ2-3; 10 bases fit TRBD1. This CDR3 is 19 amino acids long. V lost 3 bases and J lost 0; bases outside the gene matches: 12. The germline V gene has CDR1 KGHSH and CDR2 LQKENI. The CDR3 sequence is CASSPENRQGAESTDTQYF. The CDR3, as DNA: TGTGCCAGCTCACCCGAGAATAGACAGGGGGCGGAAAGCACAGATACGCAGTATTTT.

V and J are TRBV7-3 and TRBJ2-2; the D is unclear. Germline values: CDR1 SGHTA, CDR2 FQGTGA. The CDR3 length is 17 residues. V was trimmed by 6 bases and J by 6 bases, leaving 23 bases between them. The CDR3 sequence: CASSIGVTARSPGELFF. DNA for the CDR3: TGTGCCAGCAGTATTGGAGTCACCGCCCGGTCCCCCGGGGAGCTGTTTTTT.

This chain uses TRBV12-3 or TRBV12-4 with TRBJ1-2; D is unresolved. Trimming stripped 6 bases from V and 8 bases from J, with 13 bases between. This CDR3 comprises 12 residues. The CDR3 protein is CASRPFEGGYTF. The CDR3 DNA reads as TGTGCCAGCAGGCCTTTCGAGGGCGGCTACACCTTC.

This clone occurred once. The V call is TRBV5-5, the J call TRBJ2-3; 8 nucleotides match TRBD2. In germline, CDR1 is SGHKS, CDR2 YYEKEE (reference sequence). The junction had 9 bases not matched to a gene; V was cut back by 4 bases and J by 2 bases. The CDR3 consists of 16 residues. The CDR3 DNA reads TGTGCCAGCAGCCCGGGAGGGCGGGGGATCACAGATACGCAGTATTTT. Translated, it gives CASSPGGRGITDTQYF.